The 27 T cell receptor beta chains presented below share a single source sample, sequenced in a study of identical twins. TCRdb re-called the 5' RACE reads with MiXCR, one entry per CDR3 protein. The sample carries 300,000 to 350,000 distinct CDR3 sequences, 9% to 15% recorded once. This same sample was also part of a study on yellow fever vaccine responses in identical twins.

The sample was CD8+ T cells sorted from blood. These TCRs come from a woman aged 18-29 years in good health.

V usage is TRBV7-9 and J usage is TRBJ2-3; D gene unclear. The CDR3 totals 16 residues. Germline assignment: CDR1 SEHNR and CDR2 FQNEAQ (reference sequence). The V gene lost 4 bases and the J gene lost 2 bases, with 16 bases spanning the gap. The DNA for the CDR3 is TGTGCCAGCAGCTACGGAATGGGTAGGGACACAGATACGCAGTATTTT. It is translated as CASSYGMGRDTDTQYF. Supplemented by reference TRBV7-9 and TRBJ2-3, the full variable domain reads DTGVSQNPRHKITKRGQNVTFRCDPISEHNRLYWYRQTLGQGPEFLTYFQNEAQLEKSRLLSDRFSAERPKGSFSTLEIQRTEQGDSAMYLCASSYGMGRDTDTQYFGPGTRLTVL.

There are a few counts of this clonotype. The chain uses TRBV7-9 and TRBJ1-6; a possible D gene is TRBD1 (6 bases). V lost 5 bases, J lost 7 bases, and 15 bases lay in between. The CDR3 is 15 amino acids. Germline CDR1 SEHNR, CDR2 FQNEAQ (reference sequence). The CDR3 bases are TGTGCCAGCAGCCACGGGGGGGCCCTAAATTCACCCCTCCACTTT. This encodes CASSHGGALNSPLHF. Using reference TRBV7-9 and TRBJ1-6 for the parts outside the CDR3, the full variable domain is DTGVSQNPRHKITKRGQNVTFRCDPISEHNRLYWYRQTLGQGPEFLTYFQNEAQLEKSRLLSDRFSAERPKGSFSTLEIQRTEQGDSAMYLCASSHGGALNSPLHFGNGTRLTVT.

This clonotype was seen a few times. This chain links TRBV11-2 with TRBJ1-2; 7 bases fit TRBD1. V dropped 5 bases and J dropped 3; count of bases not matched to a gene: 12. Germline V gives CDR1 SGHAT, CDR2 FQNNGV. There are 16 residues in the CDR3. The CDR3 loop is CASSPGGRGHDYGYTF. The DNA for the CDR3 is TGTGCCAGCAGCCCTGGTGGAAGGGGGCATGACTATGGCTACACCTTC.

This clonotype was recorded a few times. The chain employs TRBV20-1 and TRBJ2-7, with a weak D call TRBD2 (5 bases). The germline CDR1 and CDR2 sequences are DFQATT and SNEGSKA (reference sequence). V was shortened by 6 bases and J by 1 base, with 10 bases between the two germline ends. The CDR3 length is 12 residues. DNA of the CDR3: TGCAGTGCCGCCACGGGGTCCTACGAGCAGTACTTC. Protein sequence: CSAATGSYEQYF.

This clonotype was counted many times. The V call is TRBV5-6, the J call TRBJ2-7; D is possibly TRBD1 or TRBD2 (6 bases each). Looked up from germline, CDR1 is SGHDT and CDR2 is YYEEEE. The CDR3 covers 15 residues. Trimming stripped 4 bases from V and 2 bases from J, with 16 bases between. CDR3 in DNA: TGTGCCAGCAGCCCCAAGGGGGGACATCCCTACGAGCAGTACTTC. This sequence encodes CASSPKGGHPYEQYF.

CDR3 amino acids: CSAWDFSSYEQYF. In nucleotides, the CDR3 is TGCAGTGCTTGGGACTTCAGCTCCTACGAGCAGTACTTC. The V gene is TRBV20-1, the J gene TRBJ2-7, with a tentative D call TRBD2 (6 bases). With 5 bases removed from V and 0 bases from J, the gap between germline ends came to 11 bases. The CDR3 totals 13 residues. The germline V gene encodes CDR1 DFQATT and CDR2 SNEGSKA (reference sequence).

This clonotype was seen a few times. The chain joins TRBV29-1 to TRBJ2-1, with TRBD2 matching 8 bases. The germline CDR1 and CDR2 sequences are SQVTM and ANQGSEA. This CDR3 region has 13 residues. J was trimmed by 5 bases and V by 6 bases; bases with no gene match: 6. CDR3 bases: TGCAGCGTAGGACCAGCGGGAGACAATGAGCAGTTCTTC. It translates to CSVGPAGDNEQFF.

This clonotype came up a few times. The rearrangement uses TRBV28 and TRBJ2-7, with D tentatively TRBD1 (6 bases). CDR1 and CDR2 (germline): MDHEN, SYDVKM. The CDR3 totals 16 residues. V was pared by 4 bases and J by 0 bases, with 16 bases between. The CDR3 loop is CASSSTGLLSSYEQYV. The CDR3 nucleotides are TGTGCCAGCAGTTCGACAGGACTGTTGAGCTCCTACGAGCAGTACGTC.

This clonotype was detected a few times. The V and J genes are TRBV9 and TRBJ2-2, with 9 bases lining up with TRBD1. The CDR3 contains 15 residues. Germline CDR1 is SGDLS and CDR2 is YYNGEE. The V gene end was trimmed by 4 bases and the J gene end by 4 bases; junction bases not matched to a gene: 5. The CDR3 is CASSSGTGPTGELFF. DNA for the CDR3: TGTGCCAGCAGCTCCGGGACAGGGCCCACCGGGGAGCTGTTTTTT.

V is TRBV11-2 and J is TRBJ2-7, with 8 bases identical to TRBD2. Per germline, CDR1 SGHAT and CDR2 FQNNGV. CDR3 length: 19 residues. V trimming: 0 bases; J trimming: 0 bases; junction bases outside the gene matches: 13. Here the CDR3 DNA reads TGTGCCAGCAGCTTAGAGAGTCTCCCACGGAGCGGGGGCTCCTACGAGCAGTACGTC. Protein product: CASSLESLPRSGGSYEQYV.

This clonotype was detected many times. The rearrangement uses TRBV7-6 and TRBJ1-1; D gene ambiguous. The germline V gene has CDR1 SGHVS and CDR2 FNYEAQ. The CDR3 consists of 19 residues. The V end was cut by 5 bases, the J end by 1 base, with 26 bases between. This CDR3 reads CASSPGRLLWRETNTEAFF. CDR3 in DNA: TGTGCCAGCAGCCCCGGCAGGTTATTATGGAGAGAGACGAACACTGAAGCTTTCTTT.

In this sample, this clonotype turned up a few times. This sequence joins TRBV10-2 and TRBJ2-2; 13 bases are a match to TRBD2. The CDR3 sequence is 17 residues long. After removal of 3 bases from V and 7 bases from J, the junction contained 8 bases not matched to a gene. The germline V gene encodes CDR1 WSHSY and CDR2 SAAADI. CDR3 sequence reads: CASSDPGTSGIGGELFF. The DNA for the CDR3 is TGCGCCAGCAGTGACCCCGGGACTAGCGGGATAGGCGGGGAGCTGTTTTTT.

This clonotype turned up a few times. Since no conserved phenylalanine or tryptophan closes the CDR3, a read error is the likely cause. The chain couples TRBV29-1 to TRBJ2-1; 11 bases fit TRBD2. V lost 6 bases to trimming and J lost 7 bases; unmatched junction nucleotides: 8. The CDR3 consists of 14 residues. The germline CDR1 and CDR2 sequences are SQVTM and ANQGSEA. The CDR3 region has the DNA TGCAGCGTGAAAACTAGCGGGAGTATTAATGAGCAGTTCATC. Translated: CSVKTSGSINEQFI.

This clonotype has only a few counts. Here the CDR3 reads CASSLGGYQETQYF. CDR3 bases: TGTGCCAGCAGTTTAGGAGGGTACCAAGAGACCCAGTACTTC. This rearrangement joins TRBV28 to TRBJ2-5; TRBD2 is a possible D gene (6 bases). V was trimmed by 2 bases and J by 0 bases, leaving 7 bases between them. The length of the CDR3 is 14 residues. Germline V CDR1 and CDR2: MDHEN, SYDVKM.

The chain recombines TRBV9 with TRBJ2-7, with TRBD2 matching over 9 bases. V lost 3 bases to trimming and J lost 6 bases; unmatched junction nucleotides: 10. This CDR3 has 15 residues. Germline lookup yields CDR1 SGDLS and CDR2 YYNGEE. CDR3 bases: TGTGCCAGCAGCGAAGAGGTAGCGGGAGTCGGCGAGCAGTACTTC. As protein: CASSEEVAGVGEQYF.

V and J are TRBV4-1 and TRBJ2-3; D uncertain. V lost 1 base, J lost 1 base, and 12 bases lay in between. The CDR3 consists of 16 residues. Germline V gene data show CDR1 as MGHRA and CDR2 as YSYEKL. CDR3 region: CASSQVRSRGTDTQYF. CDR3 bases: TGCGCCAGCAGCCAAGTCAGGAGTCGGGGCACAGATACGCAGTATTTT.

This clonotype was observed a handful of times. The rearrangement uses TRBV7-9 and TRBJ2-1; D perhaps matches TRBD2 (6 bases). Looked up from germline, CDR1 is SEHNR and CDR2 is FQNEAQ (reference sequence). Trimming removed 3 bases from V and 4 bases from J, with 13 bases in between. The CDR3 length is 15 residues. The CDR3 reads CASSFGGRLYNEQFF. In nucleotides, the CDR3 is TGTGCCAGCAGCTTTGGTGGGAGGCTTTACAATGAGCAGTTCTTC.

In this sample, this clonotype turned up many times. The chain combines TRBV20-1 with TRBJ2-1, with 8 bases matching TRBD2. CDR1 is DFQATT and CDR2 is SNEGSKA in the germline V gene (reference sequence). This CDR3 is 17 amino acids long. The trim removed 0 bases at V and 5 bases at J, leaving 12 bases unmatched. DNA of the CDR3: TGCAGTGCTAGAGATAGGGGAGTACTAGCGGTCCACAATGAGCAGTTCTTC. Encoded protein: CSARDRGVLAVHNEQFF.

This clonotype was counted at least ten times. J is TRBJ2-1 and V is TRBV29-1; no definite D call. The CDR3 spans 13 residues. Germline V CDR1 and CDR2: SQVTM, ANQGSEA. V lost 8 bases to trimming and J lost 0 bases, with 11 bases between them. The CDR3 is CSLTPDSYNEQFF. The CDR3 region has the DNA TGCAGCCTCACTCCTGACTCCTACAATGAGCAGTTCTTC.

Many counts were recorded for this clonotype. V usage is TRBV13 and J usage is TRBJ2-1; the D is unclear. V lost 5 bases and J lost 0, with 11 bases in between. Germline V gene lookup returns CDR1 PRHDT and CDR2 FYEKMQ (reference sequence). This CDR3 comprises 15 residues. CDR3 sequence reads: CASSDHLSSYNEQFF. The DNA for the CDR3 is TGTGCCAGCAGCGACCACTTGAGCTCCTACAATGAGCAGTTCTTC.

V and J are TRBV5-5 and TRBJ1-1; 9 bases fit TRBD1. V trimming: 5 bases; J trimming: 5 bases; junction bases outside the gene matches: 10. CDR3 length: 15 residues. Looked up from germline, CDR1 is SGHKS and CDR2 is YYEKEE (reference sequence). The CDR3 spells CASRVRTGVTTEAFF. The CDR3 DNA reads as TGTGCCAGCAGGGTTCGGACAGGGGTTACAACTGAAGCTTTCTTT.

This clonotype was counted between two and nine times. The V and J genes are TRBV12-3 or TRBV12-4 and TRBJ1-2; D is perhaps TRBD1 (5 bases). Trimming stripped 4 bases from V and 0 bases from J, with 12 bases between. The length of the CDR3 is 15 residues. DNA for the CDR3: TGTGCCAGCAGTTCGGGGGTAGTGACTAACTATGGCTACACCTTC. This translates into CASSSGVVTNYGYTF.

The V and J genes are TRBV20-1 and TRBJ2-7, with D unclear. Looked up from germline, CDR1 is DFQATT and CDR2 is SNEGSKA (reference sequence). The CDR3 is made up of 11 amino acids. The V end lost 5 bases, the J end lost 3 bases, and 8 bases lay between the germline ends. CDR3 DNA: TGCAGTGCTGAGGACGGCTACGAGCAGTACTTC. Translated, it gives CSAEDGYEQYF.

This clonotype showed up just a few times. The V and J genes are TRBV27 and TRBJ2-1; TRBD2 matches 7 bases. The V segment lost 2 bases and the J segment 5 bases; nucleotides outside the gene matches: 3. The CDR3 is 14 residues long. Germline lookup yields CDR1 MNHEY and CDR2 SMNVEV (reference sequence). CDR3 bases: TGTGCCAGCAGTTTAAGTGGGAGGGACAATGAGCAGTTCTTC. It specifies CASSLSGRDNEQFF.

The gene calls are TRBV7-9 and TRBJ2-7, with D possibly being TRBD1 or TRBD2 (6 bases each). Deletions cut 6 bases from V and 3 bases from J, with 18 bases between. Per germline, CDR1 SEHNR and CDR2 FQNEAQ (reference sequence). CDR3 length: 15 amino acids. The CDR3 spells CASSPEGGRSYEQYF. CDR3 in DNA: TGTGCCAGCAGTCCCGAGGGGGGCCGAAGCTACGAGCAGTACTTC.

This clonotype was found many times. This sequence joins TRBV12-3 or TRBV12-4 and TRBJ1-1, with a weak D call TRBD1 (6 bases). This CDR3 has 13 amino acids. The V gene lost 6 bases and the J gene lost 1 base, with 9 bases spanning the gap. In DNA, the CDR3 is TGTGCCAGCAGGACAGGCGGGAACACTGAAGCTTTCTTT. It translates to CASRTGGNTEAFF.

The chain links TRBV29-1 to TRBJ1-1; 8 bases agree with TRBD1. J was trimmed by 3 bases and V by 0 bases; bases with no gene match: 6. This CDR3 region has 15 residues. Germline CDR1 and CDR2: SQVTM and ANQGSEA. The chain's CDR3 is CSVEDRQGADTEAFF. DNA of the CDR3: TGCAGCGTTGAAGATAGGCAGGGGGCGGACACTGAAGCTTTCTTT.